This passage covers 23 T cell receptor beta chains from one sample sequenced in a study of T cells in narcolepsy. Produced via immunoSEQ multiplex PCR; TCRdb's table is partial and in-frame only. The sample contains about 35,000 clones, 80% of which appear only once. The specimen was memory (CD45RA-) CD4+ T cells from blood. The receptors stem from a human donor in good health.

J is TRBJ1-1 and V is TRBV19; D is uncertain. Germline assignment: CDR1 LNHDA and CDR2 SQIVND (reference sequence). CDR3 length: 12 amino acids. Trimming cost V 5 bases and J 9 bases, with 13 bases left between them. The CDR3 protein is CASSPRTGKAFF. CDR3 nucleotide sequence: TGTGCCAGTAGTCCGCGGACGGGGAAAGCTTTCTTT.

This sequence joins TRBV4-1 and TRBJ2-5; perhaps TRBD1 as D (6 bases). This CDR3 spans 13 amino acids. V was pared by 4 bases and J by 1 base, with 7 bases between. Germline CDR1 reads MGHRA; CDR2 reads YSYEKL. The chain's CDR3 is CASSRTAQETQYF. The CDR3 region has the DNA TGCGCCAGCAGCCGGACAGCCCAAGAGACCCAGTACTTC.

V usage is TRBV14 and J usage is TRBJ2-3; 7 nucleotides align to TRBD2. The CDR3 totals 16 residues. Germline V gene lookup returns CDR1 SGHDN and CDR2 FVKESK. V dropped 7 bases and J dropped 3; count of bases not matched to a gene: 13. CDR3 nucleotides: TGTGCCAGCAACCTCGTGGTTCCCGGGGGGACAGATACGCAGTATTTT. Translated: CASNLVVPGGTDTQYF.

This clone was seen only a few times. This CDR3 is CASSEAGTGNEKLFF. CDR3 bases: TGTGCCAGCAGTGAAGCCGGGACAGGGAATGAAAAACTGTTTTTT. The chain joins TRBV2 to TRBJ1-4, with 9 bases aligning to TRBD1. The CDR3 is 15 amino acids. Germline V gene lookup returns CDR1 SNHLY and CDR2 FYNNEI. With V trimmed by 0 bases and J by 5 bases, 1 base remained unmatched.

This clone was counted a few times. The rearrangement joins TRBV19 to TRBJ2-2, with D hard to call. The germline V gene has CDR1 LNHDA and CDR2 SQIVND (reference sequence). CDR3 length: 16 residues. Deletions cut 3 bases from V and 0 bases from J, with 11 bases between. CDR3 nucleotide sequence: TGTGCCAGTAGTATCTCCGGCATGGCGAACACCGGGGAGCTGTTTTTT. Its translation is CASSISGMANTGELFF.

This clone was found once. This CDR3 reads CASSYGGDAYGYTF. The CDR3, as DNA: TGTGCCAGCAGTTACGGAGGGGACGCCTATGGCTACACCTTC. The rearrangement links TRBV6-6 to TRBJ1-2; a possible D gene is TRBD1 (5 bases). Trimming took 2 bases from V and 4 from J, leaving 11 bases between them. The germline V gene encodes CDR1 MNHNY and CDR2 SVGAGI (reference sequence). The CDR3 length is 14 residues.

The chain is built from TRBV28 and TRBJ2-7; no firm D call. Trimming left V 3 bases short and J 3 bases short, with 6 bases between. Germline V gene sequence: CDR1 MDHEN, CDR2 SYDVKM. CDR3 size: 12 residues. CDR3 sequence (DNA): TGTGCCAGCAGTTTGTGGGGCTACGAGCAGTACTTC. This encodes CASSLWGYEQYF.

The rearrangement links TRBV15 to TRBJ2-3, with 12 bases identical to TRBD2. The V and J ends lost 1 base and 8 bases, in that order; junction bases with no gene match: 10. Germline lookup yields CDR1 LNHNV and CDR2 YYDKDF (reference sequence). CDR3 length: 17 residues. In DNA, the CDR3 is TGTGCCACCAGCAGAGGGTTACTAGCGGGGGGAGCGGGTACGCAGTATTTT. The encoded protein is CATSRGLLAGGAGTQYF.

The chain employs TRBV7-9 and TRBJ2-5; D unresolved. Germline CDR1 SEHNR, CDR2 FQNEAQ (reference sequence). The CDR3 is 13 residues long. Trimming stripped 5 bases from V and 2 bases from J, with 9 bases between. CDR3 residues: CASSPLGQETQYF. The CDR3 DNA reads TGTGCCAGCAGCCCCTTAGGGCAAGAGACCCAGTACTTC. The whole variable domain, filled in from reference TRBV7-9 and TRBJ2-5, reads DTGVSQNPRHKITKRGQNVTFRCDPISEHNRLYWYRQTLGQGPEFLTYFQNEAQLEKSRLLSDRFSAERPKGSFSTLEIQRTEQGDSAMYLCASSPLGQETQYFGPGTRLLVL.

This sequence joins TRBV28 and TRBJ2-1; D gene unclear. The CDR3 loop spans 14 amino acids. V was shortened by 4 bases and J by 0 bases, with 7 bases between the two germline ends. CDR1 and CDR2 (germline): MDHEN, SYDVKM. This chain's CDR3 is CASSSGSSYNEQFF. The CDR3 nucleotides are TGTGCCAGCAGTTCCGGGTCCTCCTACAATGAGCAGTTCTTC.

The V gene is TRBV27, the J gene TRBJ1-1; 8 nucleotides align to TRBD1. The CDR3 has 11 amino acids. The J segment lost 7 bases and the V segment lost 7 bases, leaving 2 bases of the junction unmatched. In germline, CDR1 is MNHEY, CDR2 SMNVEV (reference sequence). The CDR3 region is CASMDRVEAFF. CDR3 nucleotides: TGTGCCAGCATGGACAGGGTTGAAGCTTTCTTT.

J is TRBJ2-7 and V is TRBV5-4, with a tentative D call TRBD2 (6 bases). Trimming left V 0 bases short and J 4 bases short, with 8 bases between. CDR1 and CDR2 (germline): SGHNT, YYREEE (reference sequence). The CDR3 runs 13 residues. CDR3 protein: CASSLAGRYEQYF. The CDR3 region has the DNA TGTGCCAGCAGCTTGGCAGGGAGGTACGAGCAGTACTTC.

J is TRBJ2-1 and V is TRBV6-5; no clear D gene. Looked up from germline, CDR1 is MNHEY and CDR2 is SVGAGI. This CDR3 has 15 amino acids. Trimming took off 7 bases at V and 0 bases at J, with 13 bases between the two ends. CDR3 sequence reads: CASTLSYSSYNEQFF. CDR3 bases: TGTGCCAGCACTCTAAGTTATAGCTCCTACAATGAGCAGTTCTTC.

This sequence joins TRBV10-3 and TRBJ1-2; possibly TRBD1 for D (5 bases). Trimming took off 4 bases at V and 3 bases at J, with 12 bases between the two ends. This CDR3 contains 14 residues. The germline V gene has CDR1 ENHRY and CDR2 SYGVKD. The CDR3 here is CAISVGGEDYGYTF. CDR3 sequence (DNA): TGTGCCATCAGTGTCGGGGGGGAGGACTATGGCTACACCTTC.

This clone was seen just once. The rearrangement joins TRBV5-1 to TRBJ1-3; D remains unclear. The germline CDR1 and CDR2 sequences are SGHRS and YFSETQ. Trimming shortened V by 0 bases and J by 0 bases, and 4 bases separated the two germline ends. This CDR3 comprises 14 residues. This chain's CDR3 is CASSLGSSGNTIYF. CDR3 coding DNA: TGCGCCAGCAGCTTGGGGAGCTCTGGAAACACCATATATTTT.

The chain recombines TRBV7-2 with TRBJ2-7; 9 bases are a match to TRBD2. From germline, CDR1 is SGHTA and CDR2 FQGNSA. J gave up 7 bases and V 2 bases, and 9 bases lay outside the gene matches. This CDR3 has 15 amino acids. The CDR3 loop is CASSLFRREGREQYF. The CDR3 DNA sequence: TGTGCCAGCAGCTTATTCCGGCGGGAGGGCCGTGAGCAGTACTTC.

This chain joins TRBV7-2 and TRBJ2-7, with D possibly being TRBD2 (5 bases). V lost 5 bases, J lost 4 bases, and 15 bases lay in between. The CDR3 has 14 amino acids. Germline V gene data show CDR1 as SGHTA and CDR2 as FQGNSA. The CDR3: CASSPGGSLYEQYF. The CDR3 bases are TGTGCCAGCAGCCCCGGTGGGAGTTTGTACGAGCAGTACTTC.

This clone occurred once. The V gene is TRBV1, the J gene TRBJ2-7. TRBV1 is an annotated pseudogene. The CDR3 length is 17 residues. CDR3 bases: TGCACCAGCAGCCAAGCGGCGCCGGGGCCTAGTAGGTACGAGCAGTACTTC. The encoded protein is CTSSQAAPGPSRYEQYF.

The V and J genes are TRBV5-6 and TRBJ1-2, with 12 bases aligning to TRBD1. Germline CDR1 is SGHDT and CDR2 is YYEEEE. After removal of 2 bases from V and 7 bases from J, the junction contained 9 bases not matched to a gene. The CDR3 length is 16 residues. The chain's CDR3 is CASSFGTGGRMSGYTF. DNA of the CDR3: TGTGCCAGCAGCTTCGGGACAGGGGGCAGGATGAGTGGCTACACCTTC.

The gene calls are TRBV6-5 and TRBJ1-1; no clear D gene. The CDR3 extends over 13 amino acids. Germline V gives CDR1 MNHEY, CDR2 SVGAGI. Trimming stripped 0 bases from V and 4 bases from J, with 6 bases between. In nucleotides, the CDR3 is TGTGCCAGCAGTTACTCGGGCACCACTGAAGCTTTCTTT. Its protein product is CASSYSGTTEAFF.

In its sample, this clone was seen a few times. One junction end disagrees with the germline gene, perhaps due to a read error. The genes are TRBV7-2 and TRBJ2-7, with no clear D. The CDR3 has 14 residues. From germline, CDR1 is SGHTA and CDR2 FQGNSA. CDR3 bases: TGTGCCAGCAGCTACATGAGCGATCGGTACGGGCAGTACTTC. Translation gives CASSYMSDRYGQYF.

The chain carries TRBV5-1 and TRBJ1-2; TRBD1 matches 10 bases. From germline, CDR1 is SGHRS and CDR2 YFSETQ. This CDR3 spans 17 amino acids. V gave up 2 bases and J gave up 8 bases; unmatched junction bases: 15. The CDR3 region is CASSFQTGGAGAWGYTF. For the CDR3, the DNA is TGCGCCAGCAGCTTTCAGACAGGGGGCGCGGGAGCCTGGGGCTACACCTTC.

V is TRBV5-4 and J is TRBJ2-5; 11 nucleotides agree with TRBD2. The J call is doubtful: the DNA matches TRBJ2-7 better. The CDR3 runs 16 residues. CDR1 and CDR2 from the germline V gene are SGHNT and YYREEE (reference sequence). As DNA, the CDR3 is TGTGCCAGCAGCGCAGCCCTAGCGGGGGGATCCTACGAGCAGTACTTC. It yields the protein CASSAALAGGSYEQYF.